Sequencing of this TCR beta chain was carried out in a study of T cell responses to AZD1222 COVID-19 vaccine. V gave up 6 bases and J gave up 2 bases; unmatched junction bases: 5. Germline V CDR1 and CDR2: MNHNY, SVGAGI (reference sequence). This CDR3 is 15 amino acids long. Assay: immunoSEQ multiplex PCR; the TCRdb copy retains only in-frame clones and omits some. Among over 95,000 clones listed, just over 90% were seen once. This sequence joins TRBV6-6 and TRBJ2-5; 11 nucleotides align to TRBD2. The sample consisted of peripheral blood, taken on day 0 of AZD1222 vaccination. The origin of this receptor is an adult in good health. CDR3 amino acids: CASRRLAGSQETQYF. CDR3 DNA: TGTGCCAGCAGAAGACTAGCGGGGTCACAAGAGACCCAGTACTTC.